The clone carrying this T cell receptor beta chain showed up just a few times. The sample comes from a study of T cells after yellow fever vaccination. Study observations and caveats: Weaker in magnitude, the secondary response showed a faster peak on day 5 versus 15. Overlap between CD4 and CD8 compartments was detected for a small share of clonotypes. Primary-vaccination clones mostly resurfaced post-booster (96% CD4, about 87% CD8).

Trimming took 6 bases from V and 2 from J, leaving 11 bases between them. The CDR3 contains 13 residues. Germline V gives CDR1 DFQATT, CDR2 SNEGSKA (reference sequence). UMIs and a universal primer site were added when TCR cDNA was made by 5'RACE template switching. From the 5' RACE reads, TCRdb called clonotypes with MiXCR, one entry per CDR3 protein. The data show some 96,000 distinct CDR3 sequences, about 8.2% seen once. This TCR was recovered from a man aged 18 to 30 who received the YFV17D yellow fever vaccine. The J gene is TRBJ2-1, the V gene TRBV20-1; no clear D. Here the sequenced sample was CD8+ T cells not binding an NS4B(214-222) dextramer, sorted from PBMCs, taken approximately 15 days after the first yellow fever vaccination. CDR3 sequence: CSATAPTYNEQFF. The DNA for the CDR3 is TGCAGTGCCACTGCGCCAACCTACAATGAGCAGTTCTTC.